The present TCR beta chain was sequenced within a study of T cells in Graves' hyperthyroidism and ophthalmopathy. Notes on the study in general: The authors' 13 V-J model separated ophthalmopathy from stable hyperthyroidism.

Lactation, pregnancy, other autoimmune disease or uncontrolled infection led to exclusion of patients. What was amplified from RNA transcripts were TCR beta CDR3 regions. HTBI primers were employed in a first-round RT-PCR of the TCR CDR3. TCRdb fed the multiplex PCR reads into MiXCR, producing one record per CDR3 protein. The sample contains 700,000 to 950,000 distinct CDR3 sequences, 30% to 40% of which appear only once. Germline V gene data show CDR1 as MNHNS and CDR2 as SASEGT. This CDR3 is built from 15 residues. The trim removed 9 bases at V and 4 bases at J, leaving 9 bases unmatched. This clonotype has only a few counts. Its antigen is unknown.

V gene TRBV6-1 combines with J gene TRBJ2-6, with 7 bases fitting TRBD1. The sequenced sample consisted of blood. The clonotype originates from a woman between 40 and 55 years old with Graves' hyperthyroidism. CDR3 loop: CASALRGPGANVLTF. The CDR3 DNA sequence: TGTGCCAGTGCACTAAGGGGGCCCGGGGCCAACGTCCTGACTTTC.